The rows below give T cell receptor beta chains drawn from one sample of a study of identical twins. TCRdb re-analysed the 5' RACE reads in MiXCR, keeping a single row per CDR3 protein. The sample holds 1.5 million to 2 million distinct CDR3 sequences, 25% to 35% seen once. What was sequenced was cord blood. The receptor set was obtained from a newborn girl in good health. CDR3s include the opening cysteine and the closing phenylalanine or tryptophan.

V: TRBV5-1; J: TRBJ1-1; CDR3: CASSLLAGVLNTEAFF
V: TRBV24-1; J: TRBJ1-5; CDR3: CATLHRELQPQHF
V: TRBV28; J: TRBJ1-1; CDR3: CASKQYGGLNTEAFF
V: TRBV20-1; J: TRBJ1-5; CDR3: CSARDQGQGSQPQHF
V: TRBV28; J: TRBJ2-1; CDR3: CASGTSGFIYNEQFF
V: TRBV27; J: TRBJ2-2; CDR3: CASSLSTPSGRYTGELFF
V: TRBV4-2; J: TRBJ2-1; CDR3: CASSQDFQGPYNEQFF
V: TRBV7-6; J: TRBJ2-7; CDR3: CASSQLRAPYEQYF
V: TRBV18; J: TRBJ1-4; CDR3: CASSPPGNEKLFF
V: TRBV27; J: TRBJ2-2; CDR3: CASSFRGLANTGELFF
V: TRBV12-3/TRBV12-4; J: TRBJ1-5; CDR3: CASSLDPDREGPNQPQHF
V: TRBV20-1; J: TRBJ2-7; CDR3: CSARVASGGSYEQYF
V: TRBV3-1; J: TRBJ1-2; CDR3: CASFPDSEGYTF
V: TRBV5-1; J: TRBJ2-7; CDR3: CASSLGTGGIEQYF
V: TRBV5-4; J: TRBJ2-3; CDR3: CASSFWTSGFTDTQYF
V: TRBV6-5; J: TRBJ2-3; CDR3: CASIPRLAGASGADTQYF
V: TRBV7-2; J: TRBJ2-7; CDR3: CASSLAAGLYEQYF
V: TRBV12-3/TRBV12-4; J: TRBJ1-4; CDR3: CASSLGDSWAEKLFF
V: TRBV14; J: TRBJ2-3; CDR3: CASSQGPSGGNPDTQYF
V: TRBV13; J: TRBJ2-4; CDR3: CASSSRVLAKNIQYF
V: TRBV12-3/TRBV12-4; J: TRBJ2-3; CDR3: CASSLARHTQYF
V: TRBV20-1; J: TRBJ2-5; CDR3: CSARAGGSPQETQYF
V: TRBV20-1; J: TRBJ2-7; CDR3: CSASGEENNGYEQYF
V: TRBV12-5; J: TRBJ2-1; CDR3: CASGLGTSGSFPYNEQFF
V: TRBV7-9; J: TRBJ1-3; CDR3: CASSLTTQGRGNTIYF
V: TRBV7-9; J: TRBJ2-3; CDR3: CASSATRQESTDTQYF
V: TRBV7-2; J: TRBJ1-5; CDR3: CASSLETVYSNQPQHF
V: TRBV25-1; J: TRBJ2-7; CDR3: CASSDTGQTYEQYF
V: TRBV6-1; J: TRBJ2-7; CDR3: CASSELLGSGSSYEQYF
V: TRBV2; J: TRBJ2-3; CDR3: CASSDDSGGATDTQYF
V: TRBV5-1; J: TRBJ1-1; CDR3: CASSPLPGQGLTEAFF
V: TRBV6-2/TRBV6-3; J: TRBJ2-7; CDR3: CASSYPGLAVCEQYF
V: TRBV4-1; J: TRBJ2-5; CDR3: CASSQLREMQYF
V: TRBV7-8; J: .; CDR3: CASSARPRYEQYF
V: TRBV11-2; J: TRBJ1-2; CDR3: CASSLGLGPGGYTF
V: TRBV24-1; J: TRBJ2-2; CDR3: CATSANGLYTGEPFF
V: TRBV6-5; J: TRBJ1-1; CDR3: CASADRNTEAFF
V: TRBV15; J: TRBJ2-7; CDR3: CATSTSNRGVSYEQYF
V: TRBV11-2; J: TRBJ2-1; CDR3: CASSRTSGSNNEQFF
V: TRBV28; J: TRBJ2-1; CDR3: CASSRGGTGLNEQFF
V: TRBV7-2; J: TRBJ1-1; CDR3: CASSLVTGGNTEAFF
V: TRBV7-9; J: TRBJ2-1; CDR3: CASSEERLVFNEQFF
V: TRBV6-2/TRBV6-3; J: TRBJ2-7; CDR3: CASSYSRGLAVYEQYF
V: TRBV27; J: TRBJ1-1; CDR3: CASSLLAGVGTEAFF
V: TRBV2; J: TRBJ1-4; CDR3: CASSEIGAAYNLNEKLFF
V: TRBV28; J: TRBJ1-1; CDR3: CASCEGQARRNTEAFF
V: TRBV5-5; J: TRBJ1-2; CDR3: CASSLTASYLSFNYGYTF
V: TRBV12-3/TRBV12-4; J: TRBJ2-2; CDR3: CASRGNGGTTGELFF
V: TRBV5-6; J: TRBJ2-7; CDR3: CASSWRTGYEQHF
V: TRBV6-5; J: TRBJ2-1; CDR3: CASSRPPTGFNEQFF
V: TRBV20-1; J: TRBJ2-7; CDR3: CSANTPSAPYEQYF
V: TRBV7-2; J: TRBJ2-7; CDR3: CASSLDPSGRAGKYF
V: TRBV5-1; J: TRBJ2-1; CDR3: CASSRWLAYNEQFF
V: TRBV20-1; J: TRBJ2-5; CDR3: CSARPWVYGRETQYF
V: TRBV24-1; J: TRBJ2-2; CDR3: CATRGYTGELFF